The entry below gives a single T cell receptor beta chain sequence along with its context. The CDR3 has 13 residues. CDR1 GTSNPN and CDR2 SVGIG come from the germline V gene (reference sequence). V was shortened by 4 bases and J by 8 bases, with 12 bases between the two germline ends. This sample is drawn from a study of blood T cell repertoires in COVID-19. Study-wide context: Samples representing acute and convalescent COVID-19 were sourced from the United States, Italy and Spain. T cells, B-cell-depleted T cells, or PBMCs provided the cDNA or gDNA that served as material.

As handled by the study authors: Reference gene primer amplification gave nucleated cell count estimates. TCRdb's table, derived via immunoSEQ multiplex PCR, lists solely in-frame clones and lacks some. V and J calls and clone size follow that table, whereas D and trimming were derived from the DNA. The table has 180,000 or so clones, more than 75% seen once; the top ten hold roughly 2.5%. The rearrangement links TRBV30 to TRBJ1-6; D ambiguous. This receptor was identified in a man aged 35 to 55 with active or convalescent COVID-19. Input material: peripheral blood. As DNA, the CDR3 is TGTGCCTGGACCGGACTTTCTGATTCACCCCTCCACTTT. Amino acid sequence: CAWTGLSDSPLHF.